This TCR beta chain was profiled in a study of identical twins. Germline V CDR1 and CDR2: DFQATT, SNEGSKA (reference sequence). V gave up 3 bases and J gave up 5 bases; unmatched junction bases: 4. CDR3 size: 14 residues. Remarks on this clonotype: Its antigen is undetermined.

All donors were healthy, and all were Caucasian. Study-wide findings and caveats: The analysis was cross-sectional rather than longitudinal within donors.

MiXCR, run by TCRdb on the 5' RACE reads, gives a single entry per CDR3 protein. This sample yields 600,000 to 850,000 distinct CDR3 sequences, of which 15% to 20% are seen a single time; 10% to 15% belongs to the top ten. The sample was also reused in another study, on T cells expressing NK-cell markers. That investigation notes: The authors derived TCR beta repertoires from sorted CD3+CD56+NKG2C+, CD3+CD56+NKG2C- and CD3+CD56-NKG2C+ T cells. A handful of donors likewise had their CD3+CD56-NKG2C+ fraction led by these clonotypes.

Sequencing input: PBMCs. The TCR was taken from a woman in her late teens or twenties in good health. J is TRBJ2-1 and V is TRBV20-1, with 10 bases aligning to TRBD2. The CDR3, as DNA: TGCAGTGCTAGTACTAGCGGGGTTCACAATGAGCAGTTCTTC. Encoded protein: CSASTSGVHNEQFF.